This is a list of T cell receptor beta chains from one sample in a study of blood T cells in healthy people across ages. TCRdb itself ran the 5' RACE reads through MiXCR, one entry per CDR3 protein. The sample records 1.5 million to 1.8 million distinct CDR3 sequences, under 55% being singletons. The sequencing input was blood. The receptor set was obtained from a young woman in good health. Each CDR3 is given with its conserved first and last residue. A clone size is listed for some rows: how often the clone was seen (once, few, many), or a class if it is expanded.

>.|TRBV12-5
CASIAGAAGELFF
>.|TRBV7-2
CASSVSGPSYEQYF
>.|TRBV5-4
CVSSLKTGHGDTQYF
>.|TRBV30
CAWSVSGASNQPQHF
>few|TRBV7-9
CASSPGTLVQETQYF
>few|TRBV20-1
CSADRTSGGADTQYF
>few|TRBV7-9
CASSLLLTETGYGYTF
>.|TRBV2
CASEPGHIRSNTGELFF
>few|TRBV30
CAWSSAGSQETQYF
>.|TRBV20-1
CSARRGSGGDTQYF
>.|TRBV11-2
CASSWVPRGSYNEQFF
>.|TRBV29-1
CSVEASHSYEQYF
>many|TRBV7-2
CASSGGFQETQYF
>few|TRBV19
CASSSSYYNEQFF
>few|TRBV28
CASSSTLQGMAETQYF
>few|TRBV7-2
CASSQTPITGLGYEQYF
>few|TRBV25-1
CASSEVGDHEQYF
>.|TRBV27
CASSPLDGDSNQPQHF
>.|TRBV20-1
CSAMPPGLLAEQFF
>.|TRBV14
CASSQDPSSCNEQFF
>.|TRBV2
CASSEGFEQYF
>.|TRBV20-1
CSATSGRPNEQYF
>few|TRBV24-1
CATSDPTEGDNEQFF
>.|TRBV24-1
CATSGMREEFPSYEQYF
>.|TRBV7-8
CASSLGATSGSTDTQYF
>.|TRBV15
CATSRDTGTAEKLFF
>.|TRBV12-3/TRBV12-4
CASSPSGTGANTIYF
>.|TRBV6-6
CASSSRLGNTIYF
>few|TRBV12-3/TRBV12-4
CASSRQAWGLPQHF
>few|TRBV2
CASSEAWKTGGTMYEQYF
>.|TRBV9
CASSEGEFLGGADTQYF
>.|TRBV20-1
CSARRQIQETQYF
>.|TRBV28
CASSCAPTNEQFF
>.|TRBV4-3
CASRIRWSGASTDTQYF
>.|TRBV3-1
CASSQGQGNNQPQHF
>few|TRBV5-5
CASSLTVRINEQFF
>.|TRBV4-3
CASSQSPDRYNEQFF
>.|TRBV18
CASSPLTGGPNEQFF